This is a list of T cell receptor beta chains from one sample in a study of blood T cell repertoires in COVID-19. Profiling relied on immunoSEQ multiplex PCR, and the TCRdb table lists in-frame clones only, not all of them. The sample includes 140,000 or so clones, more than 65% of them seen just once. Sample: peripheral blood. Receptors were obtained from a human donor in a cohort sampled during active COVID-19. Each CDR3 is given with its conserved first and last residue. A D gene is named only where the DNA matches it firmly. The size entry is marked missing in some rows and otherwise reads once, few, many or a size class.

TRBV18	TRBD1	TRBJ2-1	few	CASSPPQGASYNEQFF	TGTGCCAGCTCACCACCGCAGGGGGCTTCCTACAATGAGCAGTTCTTC
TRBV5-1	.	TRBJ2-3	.	CASSPPTGGGDTQYF	TGCGCCAGCAGCCCCCCGACAGGAGGTGGAGATACGCAGTATTTT
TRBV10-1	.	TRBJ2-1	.	CASSAGWSAVNYNEQFF	TGCGCCAGCAGTGCCGGATGGAGCGCGGTGAACTACAATGAGCAGTTCTTC
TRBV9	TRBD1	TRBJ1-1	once	CASSARQGRGRAFF	TGTGCCAGCAGCGCCCGACAGGGTCGAGGGCGGGCTTTCTTT
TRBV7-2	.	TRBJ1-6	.	CASSPEGGNSPLHF	TGTGCCAGCAGCCCAGAAGGAGGAAATTCACCCCTCCACTTT
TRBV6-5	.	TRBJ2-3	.	CASSYVSSRYTDTQYF	TGTGCCAGCAGTTACGTGTCCTCTAGATACACAGATACGCAGTATTTT
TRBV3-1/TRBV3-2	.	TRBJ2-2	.	CASSPRTDLNTGELFF	TGTGCCAGCAGCCCCCGGACAGACCTGAACACCGGGGAGCTGTTTTTT
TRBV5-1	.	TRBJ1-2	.	CASKLPGNTNYGYTF	TGCGCCAGCAAGCTCCCGGGAAACACTAACTATGGCTACACCTTC
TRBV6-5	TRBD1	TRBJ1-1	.	CASSPRDRGPEAFF	TGTGCCAGCAGTCCACGGGACAGGGGCCCTGAAGCTTTCTTT
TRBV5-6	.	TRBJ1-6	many	CASSSTTRGKNSPLHF	TGTGCCAGCAGCTCCACGACAAGGGGGAAGAATTCACCCCTCCACTTT
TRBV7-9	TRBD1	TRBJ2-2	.	CASSLAPGQGITGELFF	TGTGCCAGCAGCTTAGCTCCGGGACAGGGTATCACCGGGGAGCTGTTTTTT
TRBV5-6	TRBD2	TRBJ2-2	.	CASSYPTRGVGGELFF	TGTGCCAGCAGCTACCCCACGCGGGGGGTGGGCGGGGAGCTGTTTTTT
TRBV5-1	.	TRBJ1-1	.	CASSLALAGRGTEAFF	TGCGCCAGCAGCTTGGCCCTTGCGGGCAGGGGCACTGAAGCTTTCTTT
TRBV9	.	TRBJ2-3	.	CASSVSGTDTQYF	TGTGCCAGCAGCGTTAGCGGAACAGATACGCAGTATTTT
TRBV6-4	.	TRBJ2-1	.	CASRVGGSSYNEQFF	TGTGCCAGCAGGGTGGGGGGAAGCTCCTACAATGAGCAGTTCTTC